These 5 T cell receptor beta chains share one sample of origin, sequenced in a study of PD-1 blockade in classical Hodgkin lymphoma. Assay: immunoSEQ multiplex PCR; the TCRdb copy retains only in-frame clones and omits some. The data hold tens of thousands of clones, with 90% observed a single time. Documented time point: cycle 4 day 1 (C4D1), after 6 weeks of nivolumab. Every patient was affected by relapse after autologous stem cell transplantation, while exposure to brentuximab vedotin was not uniform. The sample here was peripheral blood mononuclear cells (PBMCs), taken before the fourth cycle of nivolumab. Receptors originate from a human donor with classical Hodgkin lymphoma.

The chain links TRBV12-2 to TRBJ2-3; TRBD2 is the table's D call and was not checked against the DNA. TRBV12-2 is shown as a pseudogene. CDR3 size: 14 residues. CDR3 nucleotide sequence: TGTGCAAGTCGCTTAGCGGGAGAGACAGATACGCAGTATTTT. Protein product: CASRLAGETDTQYF.

The chain uses TRBV7-6 and TRBJ2-7; 11 nucleotides align to TRBD1. The germline CDR1 and CDR2 sequences are SGHVS and FNYEAQ. With 6 bases clipped from V and 3 bases from J, the junction kept 7 bases outside the gene matches. The CDR3 covers 15 residues. For the CDR3, the DNA is TGTGCCAGCAGACCGGACAGGGGGCGCTTCTACGAGCAGTACTTC. As protein: CASRPDRGRFYEQYF.

The CDR3 DNA reads as TGTGCTAGTGGTTTGATTGGGACAGGGAAATACTTC. This encodes CASGLIGTGKYF. The chain uses TRBV12-5 and TRBJ2-7; TRBD1 aligns across 9 bases. Germline-derived CDR1 and CDR2 are LGHNT and FRNRAP. CDR3 size: 12 residues. Trimming at V came to 2 bases and at J to 13 bases, leaving 6 bases not matched to a gene.

The chain carries TRBV6-5 and TRBJ2-7; D is ambiguous. The V gene's germline CDR1 is MNHEY and CDR2 SVGAGI. Trimming left V 6 bases short and J 2 bases short, with 14 bases between. The CDR3 loop spans 14 amino acids. DNA for the CDR3: TGTGCCAGCAGGGTTCGGCAGAAAACCTACGAGCAGTACTTC. The encoded protein is CASRVRQKTYEQYF.

The chain employs TRBV14 and TRBJ2-3; 7 bases are shared with TRBD2. Germline lookup yields CDR1 SGHDN and CDR2 FVKESK. The CDR3 length is 14 residues. Unmatched junction bases numbered 4, after V lost 4 bases and J lost 3 bases. CDR3 DNA sequence: TGTGCCAGCAGCCCGTTGGGGGGGACAGATACGCAGTATTTT. Its protein is CASSPLGGTDTQYF.